The clone carrying this T cell receptor beta chain appeared a few times. The antigen is not known. This entry comes from a study of regulatory T cells. Findings and limits, study-wide: Regulatory T cells showed the strongest V-J pair restriction and V/J gene skewing among patient repertoires. Shannon entropy was nonsignificantly lower in patient CD8+ T cells than control CD8+ cells.

Primers: 52 TRBV forward and 13 TRBJ reverse. Repertoires were generated with immunoSEQ multiplex PCR, while TCRdb's copy carries only in-frame clones and drops some. The repertoire holds approximately 5,400 clones, with approximately 84% as singletons. All CD3G-deficient patients showed autoimmunity, more severe in two. At testing, patients were 2 to 39 years old, with reduced naive and increased memory T-cell proportions. The CDR3 length is 15 residues. After removal of 3 bases from V and 5 bases from J, the junction contained 7 bases not matched to a gene. CDR1 SGHRS and CDR2 YFSETQ come from the germline V gene.

The rearrangement joins TRBV5-1 to TRBJ2-1; 8 bases agree with TRBD1. The receptor's source is a child aged 5 to 17 with CD3G deficiency. Sequencing was performed on CD8+ T cells sorted from blood. In nucleotides, the CDR3 is TGCGCCAGCAGCTCTGGGACAGGAGGTCACAATGAGCAGTTCTTC. As protein: CASSSGTGGHNEQFF.